The 31 T cell receptor beta chains listed next were all sequenced from one sample in a study of blood T cell repertoires in COVID-19 (TCRdb year 2020). The library was obtained by the immunoSEQ multiplex PCR assay. TCRdb stores this immuneACCESS table with in-frame sequences only. Part of the clones is absent; in the studies checked, under half of the shortfall reflects unresolved V genes, and no reason is known for the rest. Counted in this sample were approximately 300,000 clones; 86% of them appeared once. Around 2.4% of the sample is held by the ten biggest clonotypes. Input material: PBMCs or T cells enriched from blood (not recorded which). All receptors derive from a woman between 18 and 29 years old who had recovered from COVID-19.

The J gene is TRBJ1-6, the V gene TRBV6-2 or TRBV6-3, with a tentative D call TRBD1 (5 bases). Germline CDR1 is MNHEY and CDR2 is SVGEGT. CDR3 length: 14 amino acids. V was clipped by 6 bases and J by 4 bases, with 10 bases between them. Here the CDR3 reads CASSGRQYNSPLHF. The CDR3 DNA is TGTGCCAGCAGCGGACGACAGTATAATTCACCCCTCCACTTT.

This rearrangement joins TRBV11-3 to TRBJ1-4; 7 nucleotides agree with TRBD1. V gave up 3 bases and J gave up 5 bases; unmatched junction bases: 6. Germline V gives CDR1 SGHNT, CDR2 YENEEA. This CDR3 has 15 amino acids. CDR3 nucleotide sequence: TGTGCCAGCAGCTTCCGGACAGGCTTAAATGAAAAACTGTTTTTT. This translates into CASSFRTGLNEKLFF.

The chain joins TRBV29-1 to TRBJ2-5; D unclear. The CDR3 is 13 amino acids. V lost 5 bases and J lost 1, with 11 bases in between. Germline CDR1 SQVTM, CDR2 ANQGSEA. DNA of the CDR3: TGCAGCGTTCGGCAGGCGATCCAAGAGACCCAGTACTTC. Its translation: CSVRQAIQETQYF.

The V gene is TRBV3-1 (or the pseudogene TRBV3-2), the J gene TRBJ2-2; 9 bases line up with TRBD2. V lost 0 bases, J lost 7 bases, and 12 bases stayed unmatched. Germline V gene lookup returns CDR1 LGHDT and CDR2 YNNKEL (reference sequence). The CDR3 covers 18 residues. Written as DNA, the CDR3 is TGTGCCAGCAGCCAAGATTTTATTTCTAGCGGGAAGGGCGGGGAGCTGTTTTTT. Its translation: CASSQDFISSGKGGELFF.

This rearrangement joins TRBV7-3 to TRBJ2-2; D unresolved. Germline assignment: CDR1 SGHTA and CDR2 FQGTGA. V gave up 1 base and J gave up 4 bases, with 7 bases separating them. This CDR3 is built from 14 residues. The CDR3 sequence is CASSLNPTTGELFF. CDR3 bases: TGTGCCAGCAGCTTAAACCCTACCACCGGGGAGCTGTTTTTT.

The sample holds one count of this clone. This chain links TRBV25-1 with TRBJ1-4; 10 bases line up with TRBD1. CDR3 length equals 16 residues. From germline, CDR1 is MGHDK and CDR2 SYGVNS. J was trimmed by 8 bases and V by 3 bases; bases with no gene match: 9. The DNA of the CDR3 is TGTGCCAGCAGTGAGAATTTGGGACAGGGGAACGAAAAACTGTTTTTT. It codes for CASSENLGQGNEKLFF. The whole variable domain, filled in from reference TRBV25-1 and TRBJ1-4, reads EADIYQTPRYLVIGTGKKITLECSQTMGHDKMYWYQQDPGMELHLIHYSYGVNSTEKGDLSSESTVSRIRTEHFPLTLESARPSHTSQYLCASSENLGQGNEKLFFGSGTQLSVL.

This clone was observed a single time. The CDR3 reads CASGGGGNEQFF. CDR3 in DNA: TGTGCCAGCGGAGGCGGGGGCAATGAGCAGTTCTTC. J is TRBJ2-1 and V is TRBV3-1 (or the pseudogene TRBV3-2); 7 bases are a match to TRBD2. The CDR3 is 12 amino acids. The germline V gene encodes CDR1 LGHDT and CDR2 YNNKEL (reference sequence). V was pared by 8 bases and J by 6 bases, with 4 bases of the junction left unmatched.

The chain joins TRBV18 to TRBJ2-3, with TRBD2 matching 10 bases. The germline V gene has CDR1 KGHSH and CDR2 LQKENI. The V and J ends lost 2 bases and 4 bases, in that order; junction bases with no gene match: 9. This CDR3 has 17 residues. The CDR3 here is CASSPTISGGASDTQYF. CDR3 nucleotide sequence: TGTGCCAGCTCACCAACTATCAGCGGGGGGGCTTCAGATACGCAGTATTTT.

This clone was picked up many times. This chain connects TRBV28 to TRBJ2-1; tentative D call: TRBD2 (5 bases). With 2 bases removed from V and 5 bases from J, the gap between germline ends came to 10 bases. This CDR3 has 14 residues. CDR1 and CDR2 (germline): MDHEN, SYDVKM. CDR3 sequence (DNA): TGTGCCAGCAGTTTAATCGGGGTTAACAATGAGCAGTTCTTC. Protein sequence: CASSLIGVNNEQFF. Full variable domain (remainder filled in from reference TRBV28 and TRBJ2-1): DVKVTQSSRYLVKRTGEKVFLECVQDMDHENMFWYRQDPGLGLRLIYFSYDVKMKEKGDIPEGYSVSREKKERFSLILESASTNQTSMYLCASSLIGVNNEQFFGPGTRLTVL.

The chain recombines TRBV7-2 with TRBJ1-6; no clear D gene. Trimming shortened V by 5 bases and J by 4 bases, and 12 bases separated the two germline ends. The CDR3 has 15 residues. CDR1 and CDR2 (germline): SGHTA, FQGNSA. The CDR3, as DNA: TGTGCCAGCAGCCCTAGATCTGTTTATAATTCACCCCTCCACTTT. It is translated as CASSPRSVYNSPLHF. The full variable domain, with the rest looked up from reference TRBV7-2 and TRBJ1-6, is GAGVSQSPSNKVTEKGKDVELRCDPISGHTALYWYRQSLGQGLEFLIYFQGNSAPDKSGLPSDRFSAERTGGSVSTLTIQRTQQEDSAVYLCASSPRSVYNSPLHFGNGTRLTVT.

This chain joins TRBV6-1 and TRBJ2-5; 8 bases are shared with TRBD2. The germline V gene encodes CDR1 MNHNS and CDR2 SASEGT. This CDR3 has 16 residues. V lost 4 bases and J lost 5; bases outside the gene matches: 12. The CDR3 spells CASSALAGTRGETQYF. The CDR3 bases are TGTGCCAGCAGTGCCTTGGCCGGGACTAGAGGCGAGACCCAGTACTTC.

This sequence joins TRBV4-1 and TRBJ2-7; D remains unclear. Looked up from germline, CDR1 is MGHRA and CDR2 is YSYEKL. The CDR3 covers 14 residues. The ends were cut back, 3 bases at V and 0 bases at J, with 9 bases in the middle. CDR3 amino acids: CASSQRTSSYEQYF. In nucleotides, the CDR3 is TGCGCCAGCAGCCAGCGTACGAGCTCCTACGAGCAGTACTTC.

The chain links TRBV5-6 to TRBJ1-1; the D gene is possibly TRBD1 (5 bases). The CDR3 covers 13 residues. The V end was cut by 0 bases, the J end by 7 bases, with 10 bases between. In germline, CDR1 is SGHDT, CDR2 YYEEEE. The CDR3 sequence: CASSLGTKSEAFF. In DNA, the CDR3 is TGTGCCAGCAGCTTGGGGACAAAGAGTGAAGCTTTCTTT.

The chain couples TRBV6-5 to TRBJ2-1; 12 bases line up with TRBD2. CDR1 is MNHEY and CDR2 is SVGAGI in the germline V gene. The ends lost 6 bases at V and 5 bases at J; junction bases unmatched: 5. CDR3 length: 15 residues. The CDR3 sequence: CASSLLAGGNNEQFF. The DNA of the CDR3 is TGTGCCAGCAGCTTACTAGCGGGAGGAAACAATGAGCAGTTCTTC.

CDR3 protein: CASSQDLTRGNHEQYF. The CDR3, as DNA: TGCGCCAGCAGCCAAGATTTGACGAGAGGAAACCACGAGCAGTACTTC. V and J are TRBV4-3 and TRBJ2-7; unclear D gene. The CDR3 length is 16 residues. V was clipped by 0 bases and J by 5 bases, with 17 bases between them. Germline CDR1 and CDR2: LGHNA and YSLEER.

The J gene is TRBJ1-1, the V gene TRBV21-1; the table's D call TRBD1 went unverified against the DNA. TRBV21-1 is noted as a pseudogene. CDR3 length: 17 residues. The CDR3 spells CASSNPGQGRLNTEAFF. The DNA of the CDR3 is TGTGCCAGCAGCAACCCGGGACAGGGGAGGCTGAACACTGAAGCTTTCTTT.

This clone has a single count. The V gene is TRBV7-2, the J gene TRBJ1-3, with unresolved D. This CDR3 region has 15 residues. Trimming took 3 bases from V and 0 from J, leaving 9 bases between them. Per the germline V gene, CDR1 is SGHTA and CDR2 is FQGNSA. The CDR3 region is CASSFSGSSGNTIYF. The CDR3 bases are TGTGCCAGCAGCTTCTCTGGGAGCTCTGGAAACACCATATATTTT.

In DNA form, the CDR3 reads TGTGCCAGCTCACCACCAGGTGATCAGCGGACTCACAATGAGCAGTTCTTC. Residues: CASSPPGDQRTHNEQFF. The chain combines TRBV18 with TRBJ2-1; maybe TRBD2 (5 bases). Trimming pared 0 bases from V and 5 bases from J, leaving 17 bases between. The germline V gene encodes CDR1 KGHSH and CDR2 LQKENI. The CDR3 is made up of 17 amino acids.

For this clone: This sample also contains other DNA sequences that code for the same CDR3. The rearrangement uses TRBV29-1 and TRBJ2-7; 7 nucleotides agree with TRBD2. The CDR3 is 13 amino acids. The junction had 4 bases not matched to a gene; V was cut back by 3 bases and J by 2 bases. Germline loops: CDR1 SQVTM, CDR2 ANQGSEA. CDR3 coding DNA: TGCAGCGTTGAGGGGAGGGCCCCCTACGAGCAGTACTTC. Translated, it gives CSVEGRAPYEQYF.

The chain is built from TRBV9 and TRBJ1-2, with D possibly being TRBD1 (6 bases). V lost 0 bases and J 6 bases, leaving 18 bases between the germline ends. The CDR3 sequence is 16 residues long. The germline V gene encodes CDR1 SGDLS and CDR2 YYNGEE. CDR3 DNA: TGTGCCAGCAGCGTAGAAGCGGGGCAGGGGAACGATGGCTACACCTTC. Translation gives CASSVEAGQGNDGYTF.

The chain carries TRBV19 and TRBJ2-2, with no clear D. This CDR3 is built from 16 residues. Trimming pared 7 bases from V and 3 bases from J, leaving 18 bases between. CDR1 and CDR2 (germline): LNHDA, SQIVND (reference sequence). The CDR3, as DNA: TGTGCCAGTACCCGAACACGGAGCCCGGACACCGGGGAGCTGTTTTTT. Translated: CASTRTRSPDTGELFF. Complete variable domain (other parts from reference TRBV19 and TRBJ2-2): DGGITQSPKYLFRKEGQNVTLSCEQNLNHDAMYWYRQDPGQGLRLIYYSQIVNDFQKGDIAEGYSVSREKKESFPLTVTSAQKNPTAFYLCASTRTRSPDTGELFFGEGSRLTVL.

The chain links TRBV7-3 to TRBJ2-1; D is unresolved. V was cut by 3 bases and J by 0 bases, with 3 bases left in between. This CDR3 is built from 13 residues. Germline values: CDR1 SGHTA, CDR2 FQGTGA. CDR3: CASSLSSYNEQFF. The DNA for the CDR3 is TGTGCCAGCAGCTTGAGCTCCTACAATGAGCAGTTCTTC.

This chain links TRBV6-5 with TRBJ1-5, with D unclear. The V gene's germline CDR1 is MNHEY and CDR2 SVGAGI. This CDR3 region has 14 residues. V was clipped by 0 bases and J by 6 bases, with 9 bases between them. The DNA for the CDR3 is TGTGCCAGCAGTTACTCGAGGGTGGGTCAGCCCCAGCATTTT. Its protein is CASSYSRVGQPQHF.

V is TRBV4-1 and J is TRBJ1-5; D is perhaps TRBD1 (5 bases). CDR3 length: 15 residues. V lost 4 bases and J lost 4, with 14 bases in between. Germline V lookup: CDR1 MGHRA, CDR2 YSYEKL. CDR3: CASSLKLGVNQPQHF. In DNA, the CDR3 is TGCGCCAGCAGCCTAAAGCTAGGGGTAAATCAGCCCCAGCATTTT.

The chain links TRBV5-1 to TRBJ2-5; maybe TRBD2 (7 bases). Germline V lookup: CDR1 SGHRS, CDR2 YFSETQ. V lost 1 base to trimming and J lost 1 base, with 14 bases between them. The CDR3 runs to 16 residues. CDR3 in DNA: TGCGCCAGCAGCTTGAATGTGGGGGGGCCCCAAGAGACCCAGTACTTC. Amino acids: CASSLNVGGPQETQYF.

This chain connects TRBV4-1 to TRBJ2-1; 13 bases fit TRBD2. The junction had 5 bases not matched to a gene; V was cut back by 1 base and J by 8 bases. The CDR3 length is 16 residues. CDR1 MGHRA and CDR2 YSYEKL come from the germline V gene. The CDR3 region has the DNA TGCGCCAGCAGCCAAGCCCTGGGACTAGCGGGATATGAGCAGTTCTTC. Translation: CASSQALGLAGYEQFF.

About this clone: An end of the junction differs from the germline gene, which may be a read error. The chain couples TRBV19 to TRBJ2-5; D gene ambiguous. The germline CDR1 and CDR2 sequences are LNHDA and SQIVND (reference sequence). The CDR3 has 12 amino acids. In DNA form, the CDR3 reads TGTGCCAGTAGTATGTATGAAGAGGCCCAGTACTTC. It codes for CASSMYEEAQYF.

This chain joins TRBV7-2 and TRBJ2-3, with D tentatively TRBD1 (5 bases). Between the trimmed V and J ends, which lost 3 bases and 9 bases, there was a span of 10 bases. CDR3 size: 12 residues. The germline V gene encodes CDR1 SGHTA and CDR2 FQGNSA. This chain's CDR3 is CASSFRGGTQYF. CDR3 bases: TGTGCCAGCAGCTTTAGGGGTGGGACGCAGTATTTT. Based on the CDR3 plus reference TRBV7-2 and TRBJ2-3, the full variable domain is GAGVSQSPSNKVTEKGKDVELRCDPISGHTALYWYRQSLGQGLEFLIYFQGNSAPDKSGLPSDRFSAERTGGSVSTLTIQRTQQEDSAVYLCASSFRGGTQYFGPGTRLTVL.

This chain connects TRBV7-9 to TRBJ2-5, with D uncertain. CDR1 is SEHNR and CDR2 is FQNEAQ in the germline V gene (reference sequence). The V end was cut by 11 bases, the J end by 5 bases, with 21 bases between. The CDR3 spans 14 residues. The CDR3 region is CAFIRGAEWETQYF. DNA of the CDR3: TGTGCCTTCATCCGCGGCGCCGAGTGGGAGACCCAGTACTTC.

In this sample, this clone turned up once. This chain joins TRBV9 and TRBJ2-2, with a tentative D call TRBD2 (5 bases). The V gene lost 0 bases and the J gene lost 7 bases, with 16 bases spanning the gap. CDR1 is SGDLS, CDR2 YYNGEE, per germline. The CDR3 has 16 amino acids. The CDR3 DNA reads as TGTGCCAGCAGCGTAGCGAAAGGAGGACCGGACGGGGAGCTGTTTTTT. Its translation is CASSVAKGGPDGELFF.

The rearrangement uses TRBV9 and TRBJ2-3; 7 bases fit TRBD1. This CDR3 region has 13 residues. In germline, CDR1 is SGDLS, CDR2 YYNGEE. J lost 5 bases, V lost 7 bases, and 7 bases had no gene match. CDR3 protein: CASGRQGIDTQYF. CDR3 nucleotide sequence: TGTGCCAGCGGCCGACAGGGAATAGATACGCAGTATTTT.